The source of this TCR beta chain is a study of blood T cell repertoires in COVID-19. For the study at large: The United States, Italy and Spain provided the acute and convalescent COVID-19 samples.

Repertoires were generated with immunoSEQ multiplex PCR, while TCRdb's copy carries only in-frame clones and drops some. The sample holds 100,000 or so clones, around 88% seen once. The receptor's source is a man in his fifties or sixties with acute or convalescent COVID-19. The specimen sequenced was peripheral blood.

CDR3 nucleotides: TGTGCCAGCAGCCCGACAGCTAACTATGGCTACACCTTC. As protein: CASSPTANYGYTF. The gene calls are TRBV7-8 and TRBJ1-2; D perhaps matches TRBD1 (5 bases). The CDR3 loop spans 13 amino acids. Trimming took off 5 bases at V and 0 bases at J, with 7 bases between the two ends. Looked up from germline, CDR1 is SGHVS and CDR2 is FQNEAQ.